This T cell receptor beta chain is from a study of blood T cell repertoires in COVID-19. Study-level background: Some COVID-19 samples were acute and others convalescent; all came from the United States, Italy and Spain. The analysed material was cDNA or gDNA that came from T cells, B-cell-depleted T cells, or PBMCs.

This clone was seen more than once but under ten times. A read error may account for a junction end that differs from germline. In the study's own analysis: Estimation of nucleated cell counts relied on the amplification of reference gene primers. The assay was immunoSEQ multiplex PCR, and TCRdb's table has in-frame clones only and misses some. D and trimming come from the DNA, and the V and J calls and clone size come from that table. The sample includes over 90,000 clones, less than 85% of them seen just once. This TCR was recovered from a man aged 65 to 85 with COVID-19, enrolled during active disease. Sequences were obtained from peripheral blood.

This CDR3 is CASSLQTAEKLFF. CDR3 in DNA: TGTGCTAGCAGCTTACAGACAGCCGAAAAACTGTTTTTT. The chain recombines TRBV7-7 with TRBJ1-4; D is perhaps TRBD1 (5 bases). Germline CDR1 reads SSHAT; CDR2 reads FNYEAQ (reference sequence). This CDR3 contains 13 residues.